Listed below are T cell receptor beta chains from one sample, sequenced in a study of blood T cell repertoires in COVID-19. The data were produced by immunoSEQ multiplex PCR, yet TCRdb's version contains in-frame clones alone and is incomplete. The table lists roughly 300,000 clones, around nine tenths of them singletons. The specimen was PBMCs or T cells enriched from blood (not recorded which). The receptors derive from a woman aged 30 to 39 who had recovered from COVID-19. Each CDR3 is given with its conserved first and last residue. Each record gives: D gene, CDR3 length, J gene, clone size, V gene, CDR3 DNA, CDR3 protein. A D gene is named only where the DNA matches it firmly. Size tells how often a clone was seen (once, few, many) or the class of an expanded clone, and some rows leave it out.

>-|19|TRBJ1-2|-|TRBV13
TGTGCCAGCAGCTTAGGTCCGCGGTTGGTGCAGCACCCAAGGGGTGGCTACACCTTC
CASSLGPRLVQHPRGGYTF
>TRBD2|17|TRBJ2-1|few|TRBV3-1/TRBV3-2
TGTGCCAGCAGCCACGCGCCGGGGGGGAGCTCCTACAATGAGCAGTTCTTC
CASSHAPGGSSYNEQFF
>-|14|TRBJ1-2|-|TRBV25-1
TGTGCCAGCAACGGAGGGCTCCTAAACTATGGCTACACCTTC
CASNGGLLNYGYTF
>TRBD1|13|TRBJ1-2|-|TRBV7-2
TGTGCCAGCAGTTCCGGGACAGGGCGCGGCTACACCTTC
CASSSGTGRGYTF
>-|13|TRBJ2-1|-|TRBV12-3/TRBV12-4
TGTGCCAGCAGTCGAAATCGACAGAATGAGCAGTTCTTC
CASSRNRQNEQFF
>-|15|TRBJ1-3|once|TRBV6-4
TGTGCCAGCACCCCCGACAAAACGTCTGGAAACACCATATATTTT
CASTPDKTSGNTIYF
>TRBD1|16|TRBJ1-5|few|TRBV4-3
TGCGCCAGCAGCCAAGACCTGGGACAGGGAACTCAGCCCCAGCATTTT
CASSQDLGQGTQPQHF
>-|14|TRBJ1-5|-|TRBV18
TGTGCCAGCTCACCAGGCGGGAGTCGGCAGCCCCAGCATTTT
CASSPGGSRQPQHF
>TRBD1|15|TRBJ1-2|-|TRBV4-2
TGTGCCAGCAGCCAACCGGACAGGGCTGGCTATGGCTACACCTTC
CASSQPDRAGYGYTF
>-|15|TRBJ2-7|-|TRBV4-2
TGTGCCAGCAGCCAAGGGCCGGAGGGAACCTACGAGCAGTACTTC
CASSQGPEGTYEQYF
>-|14|TRBJ1-6|-|TRBV10-1
TGCGCCACCACGTCCAGGGGACCTAATTCACCCCTCCACTTT
CATTSRGPNSPLHF
>-|15|TRBJ1-2|-|TRBV19
TGTGCCAGTAGTTCAACAGGGCTTACTAACTATGGCTACACCTTC
CASSSTGLTNYGYTF
>TRBD1|16|TRBJ1-1|-|TRBV7-8
TGTGCCAGCAGCACGCTGGGGACAGGGGGCCTATCTGAAGCTTTCTTT
CASSTLGTGGLSEAFF
>-|12|TRBJ1-2|-|TRBV10-1
TGCGCCAGCAGACAAGATAACTATGGCTACACCTTC
CASRQDNYGYTF
>-|14|TRBJ1-1|-|TRBV7-2
TGTGCCAGCAGCGGGGGCGCGAGCAACACTGAAGCTTTCTTT
CASSGGASNTEAFF
>TRBD1|17|TRBJ1-3|-|TRBV14
TGTGCCAGCAGCCAACCGGGACAGGGGGTTGCTGGAAACACCATATATTTT
CASSQPGQGVAGNTIYF
>-|15|TRBJ1-5|-|TRBV3-1/TRBV3-2
TGTGCCAGCAGCCAAGTTCGGGACACCAATCAGCCCCAGCATTTT
CASSQVRDTNQPQHF
>-|13|TRBJ1-5|-|TRBV27
TGTGCCAGCAGTTTCTCCAGGGTTCGGCCCCAGCATTTT
CASSFSRVRPQHF
>-|13|TRBJ2-3|-|TRBV6-1
TGTGCCAGCAGTGAAAGGGGGGGGCTAACGCAGTATTTT
CASSERGGLTQYF
>-|14|TRBJ1-4|-|TRBV18
TGTGCCAGCTCACCACTCCCGGAGAATGAAAAACTGTTTTTT
CASSPLPENEKLFF
>TRBD1|18|TRBJ1-5|-|TRBV7-9
TGTGCCAGCAGCTTAGGCGCAGGGGGCGATCTGAGCAATCAGCCCCAGCATTTT
CASSLGAGGDLSNQPQHF
>-|12|TRBJ1-1|-|TRBV29-1
TGCAGTGGAGACAGTCAGAACACTGAAGCTTTCTTT
CSGDSQNTEAFF
>-|15|TRBJ2-5|-|TRBV2
TGTGCCAGCAGTTCCGCCGGGGGGCTCGGGGAGACCCAGTACTTC
CASSSAGGLGETQYF
>TRBD1|13|TRBJ1-4|-|TRBV6-5
TGTGCCAGCGGCGACAGGGCAGGGGAAAAACTGTTTTTT
CASGDRAGEKLFF
>TRBD1|15|TRBJ1-2|-|TRBV2
TGTGCCAGCAGTGGTGTAACAGGGGGGTCCCAAGGCTACACCTTC
CASSGVTGGSQGYTF
>-|17|TRBJ2-2|once|TRBV5-6
TGTGCCAGCAGCTCCTCCTACCTACAGGGGAACACCGGGGAGCTGTTTTTT
CASSSSYLQGNTGELFF
>-|14|TRBJ1-1|-|TRBV6-5
TGTGCCAGCAGCCCCGGGGGAGTGAACACTGAAGCTTTCTTT
CASSPGGVNTEAFF
>-|12|TRBJ1-4|-|TRBV19
TGTGCCAGTAGCAACGACAGGTACACTAGGTTTTTT
CASSNDRYTRFF
>-|14|TRBJ2-7|-|TRBV5-1
TGCGCCAGCAGCTTGGACAGGGCATCCTACGAGCAGTACTTC
CASSLDRASYEQYF
>-|13|TRBJ1-2|few|TRBV19
TGTGCCAGTAGTATAGAGGCCACGGGAGGCTACACCTTC
CASSIEATGGYTF
>-|15|TRBJ2-1|-|TRBV9
TGTGCCAGCAGCGTAGCCCCAACAGGGTACAATGAGCAGTTCTTC
CASSVAPTGYNEQFF
>TRBD1|13|TRBJ2-1|-|TRBV11-3
TGTGCCAGCAGCTTAGCCCGGGACAGACAGCAGTTCTTC
CASSLARDRQQFF
>-|13|TRBJ2-7|-|TRBV21-1
TGTGCCAGCAGCGCGGGAATTTTCTACGAGCAGTACTTC
CASSAGIFYEQYF
>TRBD1|12|TRBJ1-1|-|TRBV19
TGTGCCAGTGAACAGGGGGCAACTGAAGCTTTCTTT
CASEQGATEAFF
>-|15|TRBJ1-3|-|TRBV19
TGTGCCAGTAGTATACCGGCAGGTACTGGAAACACCATATATTTT
CASSIPAGTGNTIYF
>TRBD1|14|TRBJ1-1|-|TRBV11-3
TGTGCCAGCAGCCCGGACAGGATGGAGACTGAAGCTTTCTTT
CASSPDRMETEAFF
>-|13|TRBJ2-3|-|TRBV15
TGTGCCACCAGCAGGGGCGGCACAGATACGCAGTATTTT
CATSRGGTDTQYF
>TRBD1|18|TRBJ1-5|-|TRBV7-8
TGTGCCAGCAGCCAGGCTTTCCGTGGGACAGACGTCCCTCAGCCCCAGCATTTT
CASSQAFRGTDVPQPQHF
>TRBD2|12|TRBJ2-7|-|TRBV11-3
TGTGCCAGCAGCTTATCTAGCGGCGAGCAGTACTTC
CASSLSSGEQYF
>TRBD1|13|TRBJ2-5|-|TRBV10-3
TGTGCCATCGGGACAGGGGGCAGGGAGACCCAGTACTTC
CAIGTGGRETQYF
>-|15|TRBJ1-3|once|TRBV7-2
TGTGCCAGCAGCTTAGCCCCGAGCTCTGGAAACACCATATATTTT
CASSLAPSSGNTIYF
>TRBD1|16|TRBJ1-1|once|TRBV19
TGTGCCAGTAGTTGGGACAGGCGAGCATCGAACACTGAAGCTTTCTTT
CASSWDRRASNTEAFF
>-|12|TRBJ1-6|-|TRBV6-5
TGTGCCAGCGGACACTATAATTCACCCCTCCACTTT
CASGHYNSPLHF
>TRBD1|18|TRBJ1-1|-|TRBV19
TGTGCCAGTAGTATAGAGTGGACAGGGCGAGCTAAGAACACTGAAGCTTTCTTT
CASSIEWTGRAKNTEAFF
>-|14|TRBJ1-2|-|TRBV3-1/TRBV3-2
TGTGCCAGCAGCCAAAATGGAAGGGGCTATGGCTACACCTTC
CASSQNGRGYGYTF
>-|15|TRBJ2-7|-|TRBV6-4
TGTGCCAGCAGTGTGACGGACAGTGCCTCCTACGAGCAGTACTTC
CASSVTDSASYEQYF
>-|15|TRBJ2-5|-|TRBV5-1
TGCGCCAGCAGCTCCCAGGGGGGCAAACAAGAGACCCAGTACTTC
CASSSQGGKQETQYF
>-|13|TRBJ1-2|-|TRBV2
TGTGCCAGCAGCGAGACAGGAAACGGGGGCTACACCTTC
CASSETGNGGYTF
>TRBD1|15|TRBJ1-3|-|TRBV4-1
TGCGCCAGCAGCCACCACAGGGGGCCTGGAAACACCATATATTTT
CASSHHRGPGNTIYF
>TRBD1|18|TRBJ1-1|-|TRBV3-1/TRBV3-2
TGTGCCAGCAGCCAAGATTTCGGGACAGGGGCCTTGAACACTGAAGCTTTCTTT
CASSQDFGTGALNTEAFF
>-|12|TRBJ1-2|-|TRBV5-1
TGCGCCAGCAGCTTGGGGGCTATCGGCTACACCTTC
CASSLGAIGYTF
>TRBD2|17|TRBJ2-2|-|TRBV4-2
TGTGCCAGCAGCCGCCACCTAGCGGGGGGCGGCACCGGGGAGCTGTTTTTT
CASSRHLAGGGTGELFF
>TRBD1|16|TRBJ1-2|-|TRBV7-2
TGTGCCAGCAGCTTATTAGCGACAGGGCGTGACTATGGCTACACCTTC
CASSLLATGRDYGYTF
>-|11|TRBJ2-7|-|TRBV20-1
TGCAGTGCTAGAGGGCCCGACGAGCAGTACTTC
CSARGPDEQYF
>TRBD1|14|TRBJ2-5|-|TRBV27
TGTGCCAGCAGTTCTCGGACAGGGCAAGAGACCCAGTACTTC
CASSSRTGQETQYF